The entry that follows covers one T cell receptor (beta chain) sequence. The source of the sample is a study of blood T cell repertoires in COVID-19. Turning to the study itself: COVID-19 samples from acute and convalescent phases originated in the United States, Italy and Spain. PBMCs, B-cell-depleted T cells, or T cells were the source of the cDNA or gDNA that made up the material.

In the source study's methods: Reference gene primer amplification gave nucleated cell count estimates. Some clones are missing from TCRdb's copy, which holds only in-frame ones; the method was immunoSEQ multiplex PCR. D and trimming were read from the DNA, whereas the V and J calls and clone size are those reported in that table. This sample has about 88,000 clones, with over 90% found just once. V gave up 2 bases and J gave up 4 bases; unmatched junction bases: 1. Germline V gene sequence: CDR1 SGHRS, CDR2 YFSETQ. This CDR3 contains 14 residues. This TCR derives from a man in his 60s with acute or convalescent COVID-19. This sequence joins TRBV5-1 and TRBJ2-1, with 9 bases identical to TRBD2. The sequencing input was peripheral blood. CDR3 region: CASSFSGRYNEQFF. The CDR3 region has the DNA TGCGCCAGCAGCTTCAGCGGGAGGTACAATGAGCAGTTCTTC.